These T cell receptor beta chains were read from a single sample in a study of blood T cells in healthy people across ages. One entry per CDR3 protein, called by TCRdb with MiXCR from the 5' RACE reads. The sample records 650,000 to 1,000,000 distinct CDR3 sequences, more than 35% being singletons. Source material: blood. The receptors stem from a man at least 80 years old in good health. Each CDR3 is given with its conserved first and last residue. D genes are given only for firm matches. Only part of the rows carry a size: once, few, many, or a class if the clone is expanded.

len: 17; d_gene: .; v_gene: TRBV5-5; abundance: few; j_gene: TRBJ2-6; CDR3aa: CASTRTGETSGANVLTF; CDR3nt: TGTGCCAGCACCAGGACGGGGGAAACCTCTGGGGCCAACGTCCTGACTTTC
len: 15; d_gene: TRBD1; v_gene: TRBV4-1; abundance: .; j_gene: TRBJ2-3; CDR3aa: CASSQRQGSPDTQYF; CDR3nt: TGCGCCAGCAGCCAACGACAGGGGAGCCCAGATACGCAGTATTTT
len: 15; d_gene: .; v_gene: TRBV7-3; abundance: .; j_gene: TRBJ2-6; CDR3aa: CASSPILSGANVLTF; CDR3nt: TGTGCCAGCAGCCCTATCCTCTCTGGGGCCAACGTCCTGACTTTC
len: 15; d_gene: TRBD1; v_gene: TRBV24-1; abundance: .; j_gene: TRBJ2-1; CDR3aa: CATSDFKQGYNEQFF; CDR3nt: TGTGCCACCAGTGATTTTAAACAGGGGTACAATGAGCAGTTCTTC
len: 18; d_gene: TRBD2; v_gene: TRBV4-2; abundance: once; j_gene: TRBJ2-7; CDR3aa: CASSQDSGLAGGNYEQYF; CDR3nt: TGTGCCAGCAGCCAAGATTCGGGACTAGCGGGAGGAAACTACGAGCAGTACTTC
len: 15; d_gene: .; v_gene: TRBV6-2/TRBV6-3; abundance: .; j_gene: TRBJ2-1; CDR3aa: CASSYSSRLTGEQFF; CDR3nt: TGTGCCAGCAGTTACTCGAGCCGCTTGACAGGAGAGCAGTTCTTC
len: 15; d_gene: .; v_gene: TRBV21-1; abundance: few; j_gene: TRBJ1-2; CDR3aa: CASSKPAGQGYGYTF; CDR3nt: TGTGCCAGCAGCAAGCCCGCGGGACAGGGGTATGGCTACACCTTC
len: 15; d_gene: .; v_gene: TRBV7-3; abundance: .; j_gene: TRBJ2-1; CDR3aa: CASSLRAGHYNEQFF; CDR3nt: TGTGCCAGCAGCCTCCGGGCGGGACACTACAATGAGCAGTTCTTC
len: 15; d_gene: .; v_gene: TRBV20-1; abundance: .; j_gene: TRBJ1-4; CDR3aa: CSAKGDVVHNEKLFF; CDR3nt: TGCAGTGCAAAGGGGGACGTTGTTCATAATGAAAAACTGTTTTTT
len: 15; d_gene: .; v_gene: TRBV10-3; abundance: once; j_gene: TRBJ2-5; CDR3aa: CAISEGASIQETQYF; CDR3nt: TGTGCCATCAGTGAAGGGGCTAGCATCCAAGAGACCCAGTACTTC
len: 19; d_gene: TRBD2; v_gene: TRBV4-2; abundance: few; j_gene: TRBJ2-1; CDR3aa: CASSQDFHAAGERYNEQFF; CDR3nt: TGTGCCAGCAGCCAAGATTTTCACGCGGCGGGAGAGCGTTACAATGAGCAGTTCTTC
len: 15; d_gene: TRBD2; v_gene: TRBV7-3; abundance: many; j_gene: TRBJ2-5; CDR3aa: CASSLQAGVVETQYF; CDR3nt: TGTGCCAGCAGCTTACAAGCGGGAGTTGTAGAGACCCAGTACTTC
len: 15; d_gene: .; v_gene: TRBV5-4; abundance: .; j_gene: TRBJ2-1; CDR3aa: CASSADRRAVNEQFF; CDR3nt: TGTGCCAGCAGCGCGGACCGGAGAGCGGTCAATGAGCAGTTCTTC
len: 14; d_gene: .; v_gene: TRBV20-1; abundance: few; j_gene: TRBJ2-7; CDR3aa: CSANRAGRGVEQYF; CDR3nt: TGCAGTGCCAACCGGGCGGGAAGGGGGGTCGAGCAGTACTTC
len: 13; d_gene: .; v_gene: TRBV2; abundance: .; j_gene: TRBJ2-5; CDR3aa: CASTQGVGETQYF; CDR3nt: TGTGCCAGCACGCAGGGTGTAGGGGAGACCCAGTACTTC
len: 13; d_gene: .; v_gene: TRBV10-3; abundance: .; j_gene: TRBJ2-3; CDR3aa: CASIQESTDTQYF; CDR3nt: TGTGCCAGCATTCAGGAGAGCACAGATACGCAGTATTTT
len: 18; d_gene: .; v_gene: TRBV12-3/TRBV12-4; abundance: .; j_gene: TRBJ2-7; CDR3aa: CASSLAVRGRANSYEQYF; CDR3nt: TGTGCCAGCAGTTTAGCGGTGCGTGGTAGAGCCAATTCCTACGAGCAGTACTTC
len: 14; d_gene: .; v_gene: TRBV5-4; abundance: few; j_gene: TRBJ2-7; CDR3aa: CASSEGRSSYEQYF; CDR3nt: TGTGCCAGCAGCGAGGGACGGAGCTCCTACGAGCAGTACTTC
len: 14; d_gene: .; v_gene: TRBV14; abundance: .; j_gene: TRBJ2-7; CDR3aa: CASSRGSDGYEQYF; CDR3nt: TGTGCCAGCAGCCGGGGATCGGACGGCTACGAGCAGTACTTC
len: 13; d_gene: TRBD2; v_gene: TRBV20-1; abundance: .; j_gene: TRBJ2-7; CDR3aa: CSASGTSTYEQYF; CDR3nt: TGCAGTGCATCCGGGACTAGCACCTACGAGCAGTACTTC
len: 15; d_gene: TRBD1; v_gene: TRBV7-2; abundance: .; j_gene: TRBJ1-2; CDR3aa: CASSLSTGGLYGYTF; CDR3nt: TGTGCCAGCAGCTTAAGTACAGGGGGCCTCTATGGCTACACCTTC
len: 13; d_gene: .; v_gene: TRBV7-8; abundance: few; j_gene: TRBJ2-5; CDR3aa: CATSRWARETQYF; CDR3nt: TGTGCCACCTCCCGGTGGGCAAGGGAGACCCAGTACTTC
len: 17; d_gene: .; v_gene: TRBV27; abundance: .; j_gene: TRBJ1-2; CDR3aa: CASSPSKGTFFNYGYTF; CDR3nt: TGTGCCAGCAGTCCAAGCAAGGGGACGTTCTTTAACTATGGCTACACCTTC
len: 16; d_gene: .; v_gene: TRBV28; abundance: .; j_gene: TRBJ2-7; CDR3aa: CVSSSSGRAGAYEQYF; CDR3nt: TGTGTCAGCAGTTCCAGCGGTAGGGCAGGGGCCTACGAGCAGTACTTC
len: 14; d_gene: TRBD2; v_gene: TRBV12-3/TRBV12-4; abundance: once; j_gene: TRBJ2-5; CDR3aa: CASNQSGSGATQYF; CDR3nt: TGTGCCAGCAACCAAAGCGGGAGTGGTGCGACCCAGTACTTC
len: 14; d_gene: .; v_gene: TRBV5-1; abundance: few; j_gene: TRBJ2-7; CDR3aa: CASSADGGPKAQYF; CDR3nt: TGCGCCAGCAGCGCTGATGGGGGCCCCAAGGCCCAGTACTTC
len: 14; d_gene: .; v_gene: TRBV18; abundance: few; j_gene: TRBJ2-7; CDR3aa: CASSPTDGEAEQYF; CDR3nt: TGTGCCAGCTCACCAACGGACGGAGAGGCCGAGCAGTACTTC
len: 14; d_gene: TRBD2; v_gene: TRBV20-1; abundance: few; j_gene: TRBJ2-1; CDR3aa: CSTSGRAPYNEQFF; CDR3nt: TGCAGTACTAGCGGGAGGGCCCCCTACAATGAGCAGTTCTTC
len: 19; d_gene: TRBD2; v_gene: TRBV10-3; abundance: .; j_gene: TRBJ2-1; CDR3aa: CAIRPGTSGSASSYNEQFF; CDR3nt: TGTGCCATCCGACCAGGAACTAGCGGGAGTGCTAGCTCCTACAATGAGCAGTTCTTC
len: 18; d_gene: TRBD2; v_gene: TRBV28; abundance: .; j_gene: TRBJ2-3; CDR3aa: CASSPSGGLGSLADTQYF; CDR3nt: TGTGCCAGCAGTCCAAGCGGGGGGCTGGGGAGCTTGGCAGATACGCAGTATTTT
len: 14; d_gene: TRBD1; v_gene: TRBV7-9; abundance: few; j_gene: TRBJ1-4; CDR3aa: CASSLAGQQEKLFF; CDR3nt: TGTGCCAGCAGCTTAGCGGGACAGCAGGAAAAACTGTTTTTT
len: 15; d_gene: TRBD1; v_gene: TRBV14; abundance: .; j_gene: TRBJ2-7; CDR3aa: CASSRLTGQRGEQYF; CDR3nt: TGTGCCAGCAGCCGGTTGACAGGGCAGAGAGGCGAGCAGTACTTC
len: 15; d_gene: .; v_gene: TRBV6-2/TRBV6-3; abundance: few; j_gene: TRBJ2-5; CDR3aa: CASSYGGPHGETQYF; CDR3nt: TGTGCCAGCAGTTACGGGGGACCCCATGGAGAGACCCAGTACTTC
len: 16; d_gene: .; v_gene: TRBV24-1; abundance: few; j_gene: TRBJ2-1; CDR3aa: CATSPNAPGYYNEQFF; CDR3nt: TGTGCCACCAGTCCCAATGCCCCCGGGTATTACAATGAGCAGTTCTTC
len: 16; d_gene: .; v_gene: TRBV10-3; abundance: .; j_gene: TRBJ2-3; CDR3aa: CAISGTESGSTDTQYF; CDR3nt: TGTGCCATCAGTGGGACGGAGAGCGGTAGCACAGATACGCAGTATTTT
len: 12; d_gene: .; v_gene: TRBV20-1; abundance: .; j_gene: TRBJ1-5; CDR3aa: CSALRRNQPQHF; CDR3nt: TGCAGTGCTCTAAGGCGCAATCAGCCCCAGCATTTT
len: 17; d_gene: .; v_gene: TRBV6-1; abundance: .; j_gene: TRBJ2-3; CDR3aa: CASSRTYGAGSTDTQYF; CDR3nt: TGTGCCAGCAGTAGGACATATGGGGCAGGCAGCACAGATACGCAGTATTTT
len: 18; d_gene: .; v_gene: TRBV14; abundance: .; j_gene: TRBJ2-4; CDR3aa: CASSQEGDIRLAKNIQYF; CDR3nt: TGTGCCAGCAGCCAAGAAGGTGATATTAGATTGGCCAAAAACATTCAGTACTTC
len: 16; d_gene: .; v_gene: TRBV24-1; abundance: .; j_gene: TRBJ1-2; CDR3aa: CATSDRSQGTGYGYTF; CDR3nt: TGTGCCACCAGTGACCGGTCACAGGGTACGGGGTATGGCTACACCTTC
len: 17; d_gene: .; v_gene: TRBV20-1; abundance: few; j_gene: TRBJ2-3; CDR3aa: CSARAPFQGQSTDTQYF; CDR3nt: TGCAGTGCTAGAGCGCCTTTCCAGGGGCAAAGCACAGATACGCAGTATTTT
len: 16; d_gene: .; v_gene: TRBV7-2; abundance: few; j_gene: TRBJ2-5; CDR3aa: CASSLGSLRMGETQYF; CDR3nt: TGTGCCAGCAGCTTAGGGTCTTTGCGGATGGGGGAGACCCAGTACTTC
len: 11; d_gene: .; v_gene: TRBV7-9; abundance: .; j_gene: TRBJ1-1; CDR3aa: CASTISKEAFF; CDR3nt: TGTGCCAGCACAATTTCCAAGGAAGCTTTCTTT
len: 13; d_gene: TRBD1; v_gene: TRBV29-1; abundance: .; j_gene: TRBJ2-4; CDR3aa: CSVLTGNKNIQYF; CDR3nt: TGCAGCGTCTTGACAGGGAACAAAAACATTCAGTACTTC
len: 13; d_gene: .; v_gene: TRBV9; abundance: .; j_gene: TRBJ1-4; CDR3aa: CASSGVTNEKLFF; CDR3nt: TGTGCCAGCAGCGGGGTAACTAATGAAAAACTGTTTTTT
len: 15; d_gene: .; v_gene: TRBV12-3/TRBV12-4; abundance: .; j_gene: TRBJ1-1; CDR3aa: CASSFIRGRWTEAFF; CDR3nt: TGTGCCAGCAGTTTTATTCGGGGGCGGTGGACTGAAGCTTTCTTT
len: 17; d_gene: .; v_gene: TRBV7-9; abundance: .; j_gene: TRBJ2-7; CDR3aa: CASSLAYGEISYNEQYF; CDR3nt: TGTGCCAGCAGCTTAGCGTACGGCGAGATTTCCTACAATGAGCAGTACTTC
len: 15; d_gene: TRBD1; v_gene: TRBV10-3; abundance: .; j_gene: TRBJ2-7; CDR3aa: CAISDVPRQGYEQYF; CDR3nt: TGTGCCATCAGTGATGTGCCGCGACAGGGCTACGAGCAGTACTTC
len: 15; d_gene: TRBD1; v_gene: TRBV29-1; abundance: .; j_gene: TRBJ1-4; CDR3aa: CSVVLTGGASEKLFF; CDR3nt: TGCAGCGTTGTCTTGACAGGGGGCGCATCTGAAAAACTGTTTTTT
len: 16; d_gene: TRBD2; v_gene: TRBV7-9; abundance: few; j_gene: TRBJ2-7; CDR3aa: CASSQGLAGPQYEQYF; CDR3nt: TGTGCCAGCAGCCAAGGGCTAGCGGGACCACAATACGAGCAGTACTTC
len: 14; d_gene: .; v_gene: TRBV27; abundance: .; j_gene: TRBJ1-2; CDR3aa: CASSLTRANYGYTF; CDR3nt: TGTGCCAGCAGTTTAACGCGGGCTAACTATGGCTACACCTTC
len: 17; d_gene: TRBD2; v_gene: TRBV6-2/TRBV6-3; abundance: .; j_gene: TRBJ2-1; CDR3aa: CASSRRGLAGHNNEQFF; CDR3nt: TGTGCCAGCTCCCGGAGAGGACTAGCGGGACATAACAATGAGCAGTTCTTC
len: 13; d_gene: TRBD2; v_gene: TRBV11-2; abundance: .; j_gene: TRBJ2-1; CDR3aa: CASNGGFNNEQFF; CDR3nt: TGTGCCAGCAACGGGGGGTTTAACAATGAGCAGTTCTTC
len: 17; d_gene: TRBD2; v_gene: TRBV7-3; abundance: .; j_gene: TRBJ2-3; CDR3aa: CASSARLAGGFTDTQYF; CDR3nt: TGTGCCAGCAGCGCCAGACTAGCGGGAGGGTTCACAGATACGCAGTATTTT
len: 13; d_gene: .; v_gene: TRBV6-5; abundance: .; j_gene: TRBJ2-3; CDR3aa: CASSSWQSDTQYF; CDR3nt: TGTGCCAGCAGTTCGTGGCAGAGTGATACGCAGTATTTT
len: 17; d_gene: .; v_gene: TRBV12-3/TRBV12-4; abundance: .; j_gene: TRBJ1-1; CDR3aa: CASSLLRDERANTEAFF; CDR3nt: TGTGCCAGCAGTTTACTCCGGGACGAGCGGGCGAACACTGAAGCTTTCTTT
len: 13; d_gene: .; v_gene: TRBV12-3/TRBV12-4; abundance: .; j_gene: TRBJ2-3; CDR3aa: CASSIEYADTQYF; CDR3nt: TGTGCCAGCAGTATCGAGTATGCAGATACGCAGTATTTT
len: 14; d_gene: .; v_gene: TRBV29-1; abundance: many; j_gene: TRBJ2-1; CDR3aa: CSVESDPDYNEQFF; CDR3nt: TGCAGCGTTGAGTCGGATCCCGACTACAATGAGCAGTTCTTC
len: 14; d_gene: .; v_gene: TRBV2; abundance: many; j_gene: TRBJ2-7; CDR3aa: CASSSSTLGYEQYF; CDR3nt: TGTGCCAGCAGCTCTAGTACATTAGGCTACGAGCAGTACTTC